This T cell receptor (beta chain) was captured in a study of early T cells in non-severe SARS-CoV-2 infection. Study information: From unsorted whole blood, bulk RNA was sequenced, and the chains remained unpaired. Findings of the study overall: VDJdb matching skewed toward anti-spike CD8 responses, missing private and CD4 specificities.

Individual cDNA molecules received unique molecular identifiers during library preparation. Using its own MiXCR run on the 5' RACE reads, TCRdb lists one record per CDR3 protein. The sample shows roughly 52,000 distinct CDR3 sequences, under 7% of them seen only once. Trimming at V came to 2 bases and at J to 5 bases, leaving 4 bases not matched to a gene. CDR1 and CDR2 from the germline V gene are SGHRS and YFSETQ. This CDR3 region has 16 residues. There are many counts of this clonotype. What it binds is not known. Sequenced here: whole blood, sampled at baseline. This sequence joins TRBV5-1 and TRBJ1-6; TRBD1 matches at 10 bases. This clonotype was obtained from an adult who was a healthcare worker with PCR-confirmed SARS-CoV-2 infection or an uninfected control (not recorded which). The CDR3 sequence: CASSFTGTGDNSPLHF. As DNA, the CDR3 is TGCGCCAGCAGCTTTACCGGGACAGGGGATAATTCACCCCTCCACTTT.